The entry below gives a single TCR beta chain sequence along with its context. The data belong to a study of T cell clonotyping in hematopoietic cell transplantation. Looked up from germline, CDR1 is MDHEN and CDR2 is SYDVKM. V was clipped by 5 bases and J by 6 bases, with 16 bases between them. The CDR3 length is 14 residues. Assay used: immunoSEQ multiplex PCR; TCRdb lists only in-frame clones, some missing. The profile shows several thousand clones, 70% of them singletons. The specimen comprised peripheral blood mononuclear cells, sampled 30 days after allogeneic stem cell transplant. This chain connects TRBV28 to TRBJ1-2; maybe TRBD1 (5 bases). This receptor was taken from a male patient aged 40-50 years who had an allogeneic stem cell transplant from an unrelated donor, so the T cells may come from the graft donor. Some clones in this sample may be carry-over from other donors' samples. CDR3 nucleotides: TGTGCCAGCAGTAGGGGCACAGTTTCTCATGGCTACACCTTC. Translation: CASSRGTVSHGYTF.